The rows below give T cell receptor beta chains drawn from one sample of a study of blood T cell repertoires in COVID-19. TCRdb's copy holds only in-frame clones and misses some; the assay was immunoSEQ multiplex PCR. The data contain 150,000 or so clones, around 91% of them seen just once; the ten biggest clones take up over 10%. Sequencing input: peripheral blood. The source is a man between 18 and 35 years old with COVID-19, enrolled during active disease. Both conserved end residues are part of each CDR3. The order of the fields is D gene, clone size, CDR3 length, J gene, V gene, CDR3 protein. D genes are given only for firm matches. Size values are once, few and many counts, or a class for expanded clones, and some rows have none.

.,.,12,TRBJ1-2,TRBV30,CAWSVSNYGYTF
TRBD1,.,16,TRBJ2-7,TRBV28,CASSLLPGQGKYEQYF
.,.,16,TRBJ2-1,TRBV5-1,CASSLLLRDNGDEQFF
.,.,14,TRBJ1-1,TRBV19,CASSFGQLNTEAFF
.,.,15,TRBJ1-1,TRBV5-6,CASSYRTAMNTEAFF
.,once,16,TRBJ2-2,TRBV7-9,CASSPSPTRNTGELFF
.,.,12,TRBJ1-5,TRBV6-1,CASSERHPAQHF
.,.,14,TRBJ1-1,TRBV19,CASSRTQRNTEAFF
TRBD2,.,13,TRBJ2-2,TRBV14,CASSLSGSGELFF
.,.,12,TRBJ1-4,TRBV30,CAWDKTGEKLFF
TRBD2,.,14,TRBJ2-7,TRBV7-8,CASSAGGGPYEQYF
TRBD1,.,17,TRBJ2-4,TRBV24-1,CATSDSGTGAAKNIQYF